Shown below are 32 T cell receptor beta chains from a single sample sequenced in a study of T cell responses to AZD1222 COVID-19 vaccine. The protocol was immunoSEQ multiplex PCR, while the TCRdb copy is restricted to in-frame clones and leaves out a portion. The table has some 200,000 clones, approximately 94% seen once. The sequencing used peripheral blood, collected on day 0 of MenACWY control vaccination. All receptors derive from an adult in good health.

J is TRBJ1-5 and V is TRBV19; 7 nucleotides line up with TRBD1. Losses at the gene ends were 1 base for V and 11 bases for J; bases not matched to a gene: 2. CDR3 length: 12 residues. CDR1 LNHDA and CDR2 SQIVND come from the germline V gene (reference sequence). This CDR3 is CASSIVDRAQHF. The DNA of the CDR3 is TGTGCCAGTAGTATAGTCGACAGGGCCCAGCATTTT.

The chain joins TRBV30 to TRBJ1-3; 11 bases agree with TRBD1. Germline V CDR1 and CDR2: GTSNPN, SVGIG (reference sequence). This CDR3 spans 16 amino acids. Losses at the gene ends were 4 bases for V and 0 bases for J; bases not matched to a gene: 5. DNA of the CDR3: TGTGCCTGGAACCGGGACAGGGGGACCTCTGGAAACACCATATATTTT. Protein sequence: CAWNRDRGTSGNTIYF.

V and J are TRBV3-1 (or the pseudogene TRBV3-2) and TRBJ1-4, with 9 bases matching TRBD1. V shed 6 bases, J shed 8 bases, and the junction held 7 bases outside the gene matches. Looked up from germline, CDR1 is LGHDT and CDR2 is YNNKEL (reference sequence). The CDR3 loop spans 14 amino acids. CDR3 region: CASRPGTGREKLFF. The CDR3 DNA follows: TGTGCCAGCAGGCCAGGGACAGGGAGGGAAAAACTGTTTTTT.

The chain has TRBV28 and TRBJ1-1; the D is unclear. The CDR3 sequence is 12 residues long. Germline V gene sequence: CDR1 MDHEN, CDR2 SYDVKM. Trimming removed 6 bases from V and 4 bases from J, with 9 bases in between. The DNA for the CDR3 is TGTGCCAGCAGAACCCCGGCCACTGAAGCTTTCTTT. Translated, it gives CASRTPATEAFF.

The chain carries TRBV9 and TRBJ2-1; perhaps TRBD2 as D (5 bases). CDR1 is SGDLS and CDR2 is YYNGEE in the germline V gene. V lost 6 bases and J 4 bases, leaving 14 bases between the germline ends. CDR3 size: 14 residues. The CDR3 DNA reads as TGTGCCAGCACCGGAGGCCCAACTTACAATGAGCAGTTCTTC. Its protein is CASTGGPTYNEQFF.

V usage is TRBV19 and J usage is TRBJ1-2; 7 positions match TRBD1. V shed 7 bases, J shed 4 bases, and the junction held 12 bases outside the gene matches. CDR3 length equals 15 residues. Germline CDR1 and CDR2: LNHDA and SQIVND (reference sequence). Here the CDR3 DNA reads TGTGCCAGTACTACCTCGGGGCAGGGGGTCTATGGCTACACCTTC. Amino acid sequence: CASTTSGQGVYGYTF.

The V gene is TRBV5-1, the J gene TRBJ2-3; 7 nucleotides align to TRBD1. The CDR3 is made up of 14 amino acids. Germline CDR1 is SGHRS and CDR2 is YFSETQ. The junction had 5 bases not matched to a gene; V was cut back by 4 bases and J by 3 bases. The CDR3, as DNA: TGCGCCAGCAGCCCTGGACAGGCGACAGATACGCAGTATTTT. Amino acid sequence: CASSPGQATDTQYF.

The chain is built from TRBV6-5 and TRBJ2-5; D tentatively fits TRBD1 or TRBD2 (5 bases each). Germline CDR1 MNHEY, CDR2 SVGAGI. The CDR3 covers 15 residues. The V end was cut by 5 bases, the J end by 1 base, with 14 bases between. The CDR3 DNA is TGTGCCAGCAGTAAGGGACCGCAACGCCAAGAGACCCAGTACTTC. Its translation is CASSKGPQRQETQYF.

The J gene is TRBJ1-5, the V gene TRBV29-1; 9 nucleotides agree with TRBD1. Germline lookup yields CDR1 SQVTM and CDR2 ANQGSEA. V dropped 5 bases and J dropped 2; count of bases not matched to a gene: 4. This CDR3 contains 14 residues. DNA of the CDR3: TGCAGCGTTCGACAGGGGGTTGGCAATCAGCCCCAGCATTTT. It specifies CSVRQGVGNQPQHF.

The chain recombines TRBV28 with TRBJ2-2; D gene uncertain. Trimming stripped 3 bases from V and 0 bases from J, with 8 bases between. The CDR3 totals 15 residues. Germline values: CDR1 MDHEN, CDR2 SYDVKM. This CDR3 reads CASSLGRSNTGELFF. In DNA form, the CDR3 reads TGTGCCAGCAGTTTGGGCCGTTCGAACACCGGGGAGCTGTTTTTT.

The rearrangement uses TRBV6-4 and TRBJ1-1; D is unclear. Trimming removed 0 bases at V and 4 bases at J, with 6 bases between. Germline CDR1 is MRHNA and CDR2 is SNTAGT. The CDR3 loop spans 13 amino acids. CDR3 loop: CASSDSRGTEAFF. DNA of the CDR3: TGTGCCAGCAGTGACTCGAGAGGCACTGAAGCTTTCTTT.

The rearrangement joins TRBV5-4 to TRBJ2-5, with 8 bases matching TRBD2. The CDR3 has 15 amino acids. Germline CDR1 SGHNT, CDR2 YYREEE (reference sequence). Trimming removed 4 bases from V and 5 bases from J; junction bases left unmatched: 10. CDR3 bases: TGTGCCAGCAGCCCCCGGGGTAGCGGGGCGGAGACCCAGTACTTC. It translates to CASSPRGSGAETQYF. Full variable domain (outside the CDR3, taken from reference TRBV5-4 and TRBJ2-5): ETGVTQSPTHLIKTRGQQVTLRCSSQSGHNTVSWYQQALGQGPQFIFQYYREEENGRGNFPPRFSGLQFPNYSSELNVNALELDDSALYLCASSPRGSGAETQYFGPGTRLLVL.

The chain has TRBV5-1 and TRBJ1-1, with 7 positions matching TRBD1. The CDR3 is made up of 14 amino acids. Per the germline V gene, CDR1 is SGHRS and CDR2 is YFSETQ. J gave up 1 base and V 5 bases, and 5 bases lay outside the gene matches. This CDR3 is CASRLGTANTEAFF. The CDR3 DNA follows: TGCGCCAGCAGATTAGGGACAGCGAACACTGAAGCTTTCTTT.

Only one count was recorded for this clone. The CDR3 coding sequence is TGTGCCAGCAGCCCGTCAGTAGGGCCGACCCAGTACTTC. This encodes CASSPSVGPTQYF. This chain uses TRBV5-6 with TRBJ2-5; D gene uncertain. Germline CDR1 SGHDT, CDR2 YYEEEE. The CDR3 runs 13 residues. Trimming shortened V by 4 bases and J by 7 bases, and 14 bases separated the two germline ends.

The table lists this clone with a count of one. This rearrangement joins TRBV7-3 to TRBJ2-1, with D hard to call. The germline V and J ends were trimmed by 2 bases and 8 bases, with 13 bases remaining between them. Germline lookup yields CDR1 SGHTA and CDR2 FQGTGA. CDR3 length: 14 residues. The CDR3 coding sequence is TGTGCCAGCAGCTTATGGGAAGGGAAACATGAGCAGTTCTTC. It translates to CASSLWEGKHEQFF.

This chain uses TRBV19 with TRBJ2-1, with a possible D match to TRBD2 (5 bases). V was cut by 6 bases and J by 4 bases, with 19 bases left in between. Germline CDR1 reads LNHDA; CDR2 reads SQIVND (reference sequence). CDR3 length: 16 amino acids. The CDR3 here is CASRRSGSPGYNEQFF. CDR3 DNA sequence: TGTGCCAGTAGGAGATCGGGATCTCCTGGGTACAATGAGCAGTTCTTC.

The chain couples TRBV7-3 to TRBJ1-6, with D unresolved. V lost 5 bases and J 6 bases, leaving 8 bases between the germline ends. CDR1 SGHTA and CDR2 FQGTGA come from the germline V gene. The CDR3 extends over 13 amino acids. The CDR3 reads CASSPGSNSPLHF. The CDR3 coding sequence is TGTGCCAGCAGCCCAGGCTCTAATTCACCCCTCCACTTT.

The chain recombines TRBV18 with TRBJ2-3, with D perhaps given as TRBD1 or TRBD2 (6 bases each). The CDR3 is 14 amino acids. Trimming stripped 0 bases from V and 4 bases from J, with 8 bases between. CDR1 and CDR2 from the germline V gene are KGHSH and LQKENI. In DNA form, the CDR3 reads TGTGCCAGCTCACCACCGGGGGGCCCAGATACGCAGTATTTT. Translated: CASSPPGGPDTQYF.

The V call is TRBV11-2, the J call TRBJ1-3; 8 bases align to TRBD1. Trimming cost V 0 bases and J 2 bases; bases outside gene matches: 6. There are 17 residues in the CDR3. The germline CDR1 and CDR2 sequences are SGHAT and FQNNGV. Here the CDR3 reads CASSLDLRQGTGNTIYF. CDR3 DNA: TGTGCCAGCAGCTTAGATTTGCGACAGGGGACTGGAAACACCATATATTTT. The full variable domain, in which reference TRBV11-2 and TRBJ1-3 provide the parts outside the CDR3, is EAGVAQSPRYKIIEKRQSVAFWCNPISGHATLYWYQQILGQGPKLLIQFQNNGVVDDSQLPKDRFSAERLKGVDSTLKIQPAKLEDSAVYLCASSLDLRQGTGNTIYFGEGSWLTVV.

This chain joins TRBV2 and TRBJ2-6; D is unresolved. This CDR3 spans 15 amino acids. V lost 7 bases and J 6 bases, leaving 16 bases between the germline ends. Germline V lookup: CDR1 SNHLY, CDR2 FYNNEI. CDR3 sequence: CASTLYGVEANVLTF. DNA of the CDR3: TGTGCCAGCACGTTGTATGGGGTGGAGGCCAACGTCCTGACTTTC.

CDR3 amino acids: CASSLASGGTYEQYF. CDR3 DNA: TGCGCCAGCAGCTTGGCCAGCGGGGGCACCTACGAGCAGTACTTC. The chain is built from TRBV5-1 and TRBJ2-7, with 8 bases that match TRBD2. There are 15 residues in the CDR3. After removal of 0 bases from V and 2 bases from J, the junction contained 4 bases not matched to a gene. The germline V gene encodes CDR1 SGHRS and CDR2 YFSETQ. Full variable domain (remainder filled in from reference TRBV5-1 and TRBJ2-7): KAGVTQTPRYLIKTRGQQVTLSCSPISGHRSVSWYQQTPGQGLQFLFEYFSETQRNKGNFPGRFSGRQFSNSRSEMNVSTLELGDSALYLCASSLASGGTYEQYFGPGTRLTVT.

This clone was seen only once. A junction end diverges from the germline sequence, so it may reflect a read error. V and J are TRBV6-6 and TRBJ1-2; no clear D gene. The CDR3 sequence is 11 residues long. Per germline, CDR1 MNHNY and CDR2 SVGAGI (reference sequence). In nucleotides, the CDR3 is TGTGCCAGCAGTTACTCGAGGCAGACCTCCTTC. As protein: CASSYSRQTSF.

The chain is built from TRBV4-1 and TRBJ1-5; D remains ambiguous. Per germline, CDR1 MGHRA and CDR2 YSYEKL. The V end lost 3 bases, the J end lost 3 bases, and 6 bases lay between the germline ends. The CDR3 runs to 13 residues. CDR3 sequence: CASSQVPNQPQHF. In DNA, the CDR3 is TGCGCCAGCAGCCAGGTCCCCAATCAGCCCCAGCATTTT.

V is TRBV5-5 and J is TRBJ2-7; D may be TRBD1 (5 bases). Germline CDR1 SGHKS, CDR2 YYEKEE (reference sequence). This CDR3 region has 15 residues. V was cut by 0 bases and J by 2 bases, with 12 bases left in between. The CDR3 loop reads CASSLGPDRPYEQYF. The CDR3 coding sequence is TGTGCCAGCAGCTTGGGGCCTGACAGACCCTACGAGCAGTACTTC.

The table lists this clone with a few counts. The chain recombines TRBV3-1 (or the pseudogene TRBV3-2) with TRBJ2-2; D is perhaps TRBD2 (5 bases). Trimming pared 4 bases from V and 2 bases from J, leaving 8 bases between. The CDR3 sequence is 14 residues long. Per germline, CDR1 LGHDT and CDR2 YNNKEL (reference sequence). DNA for the CDR3: TGTGCCAGCAGCCCGCGGGCTAACACCGGGGAGCTGTTTTTT. Translating it yields CASSPRANTGELFF.

This clone was observed a few times. V and J are TRBV6-5 and TRBJ2-7; 15 bases line up with TRBD2. Germline V gives CDR1 MNHEY, CDR2 SVGAGI. V trimming: 2 bases; J trimming: 5 bases; junction bases outside the gene matches: 4. There are 16 residues in the CDR3. CDR3 coding DNA: TGTGCCAGCAGTTACGGGACTAGCGGGGGGCGGAACGAGCAGTACTTC. Protein product: CASSYGTSGGRNEQYF.

The chain carries TRBV6-2 or TRBV6-3 and TRBJ1-1; the match to TRBD1 covers 10 bases. The ends lost 2 bases at V and 3 bases at J; junction bases unmatched: 6. The CDR3 is 16 residues long. Germline CDR1 is MNHEY and CDR2 is SVGEGT. CDR3 coding DNA: TGTGCCAGCAGTTACGCGACAGGGGGCCCGGACACTGAAGCTTTCTTT. Translated: CASSYATGGPDTEAFF.

The rearrangement links TRBV7-9 to TRBJ2-2; 9 bases are a match to TRBD1. V lost 5 bases, J lost 5 bases, and 6 bases stayed unmatched. Germline CDR1 is SEHNR and CDR2 is FQNEAQ (reference sequence). This CDR3 spans 15 amino acids. CDR3 loop: CASSPGQGRTGELFF. The CDR3 DNA is TGTGCCAGCAGCCCAGGACAGGGGAGGACCGGGGAGCTGTTTTTT.

The chain carries TRBV19 and TRBJ1-5, with D possibly being TRBD1 (5 bases). The CDR3 sequence is 16 residues long. Between the trimmed V and J ends, which lost 3 bases and 1 base, there was a span of 13 bases. Germline V lookup: CDR1 LNHDA, CDR2 SQIVND (reference sequence). The CDR3 loop is CASSIWGSPSNQPQHF. DNA for the CDR3: TGTGCCAGTAGTATTTGGGGGTCCCCGAGCAATCAGCCCCAGCATTTT.

About this clone: The junction departs from germline at one end; a sequencing error may be responsible. V is TRBV12-3 or TRBV12-4 and J is TRBJ1-1; D gene uncertain. The CDR3 is 12 residues long. As DNA, the CDR3 is TGTGCCAGCAGTCCTTACAGTGGAATTTTCGCCTTT. Amino acids: CASSPYSGIFAF.

The V and J genes are TRBV27 and TRBJ1-1; a possible D gene is TRBD1 (6 bases). The V end was cut by 6 bases, the J end by 4 bases, with 15 bases between. The CDR3 length is 14 residues. CDR1 and CDR2 from the germline V gene are MNHEY and SMNVEV (reference sequence). CDR3 bases: TGTGCCAGCAGATTAGAAGGGGGTGGCACTGAAGCTTTCTTT. This encodes CASRLEGGGTEAFF.

The chain has TRBV6-5 and TRBJ1-1, with unresolved D. Trimming left V 5 bases short and J 3 bases short, with 7 bases between. Germline-derived CDR1 and CDR2 are MNHEY and SVGAGI. The CDR3 sequence is 12 residues long. The CDR3 bases are TGTGCCAGCAGTATAATTGACACTGAAGCTTTCTTT. Its translation is CASSIIDTEAFF.